These 4 T cell receptor beta chains share one sample of origin, sequenced in a study of control samples from healthy donors and cancer patients. TCRdb's copy holds only in-frame clones and misses some; the assay was immunoSEQ multiplex PCR. The sample shows under 150,000 clones, over 90% of them seen only once. Sequencing used blood. The receptor set was obtained from a young man in good health.

The genes are TRBV7-9 and TRBJ1-2; 7 positions agree with TRBD1. V shed 5 bases, J shed 4 bases, and the junction held 10 bases outside the gene matches. The CDR3 spans 15 residues. Germline values: CDR1 SEHNR, CDR2 FQNEAQ (reference sequence). The CDR3, as DNA: TGTGCCAGCAGCCCTCGACAGGGTGTTACCTATGGCTACACCTTC. This translates into CASSPRQGVTYGYTF.

The rearrangement uses TRBV5-8 and TRBJ2-2; D is uncertain. Deletions cut 3 bases from V and 4 bases from J, with 10 bases between. Germline values: CDR1 SGHTS, CDR2 YDEGEE. The CDR3 is 14 amino acids. The CDR3 spells CASSSQVSTGELFF. CDR3 nucleotide sequence: TGTGCCAGCAGCTCGCAGGTTTCCACCGGGGAGCTGTTTTTT.

This chain uses TRBV18 with TRBJ2-1; TRBD1 is a possible D gene (5 bases). With 5 bases removed from V and 4 bases from J, the gap between germline ends came to 9 bases. The germline gives CDR1 KGHSH, CDR2 LQKENI. CDR3 length: 13 amino acids. CDR3 nucleotides: TGTGCCAGCTCATTACAGGAATACAATGAGCAGTTCTTC. Translating it yields CASSLQEYNEQFF.

The chain combines TRBV7-3 with TRBJ2-5; 9 positions match TRBD2. From germline, CDR1 is SGHTA and CDR2 FQGTGA. The V and J ends lost 9 bases and 1 base, in that order; junction bases with no gene match: 3. This CDR3 has 13 amino acids. The CDR3 nucleotides are TGTGCCAGTAGCGGGGGAAGCCAAGAGACCCAGTACTTC. Protein sequence: CASSGGSQETQYF.